This passage covers 12 T cell receptor beta chains from one sample sequenced in a study of shared clonotypes between healthy human individuals. Repertoires were generated with immunoSEQ multiplex PCR, while TCRdb's copy carries only in-frame clones and drops some. The sample gives over 2 million clones, roughly 94% of which show up once; 0.1% to 0.15% is in the top ten. Sample: naive CD4+ T cells sorted from blood. This sample's subset: CD45RA+ positively selected. The source is a young man in good health.

This sequence joins TRBV29-1 and TRBJ1-1; TRBD1 might be the D (5 bases). CDR1 is SQVTM, CDR2 ANQGSEA, per germline. The CDR3 is 15 amino acids. V was clipped by 1 base and J by 0 bases, with 12 bases between them. CDR3 sequence: CSVEVRGWMNTEAFF. The CDR3 DNA follows: TGCAGCGTTGAAGTGAGGGGATGGATGAACACTGAAGCTTTCTTT.

The chain combines TRBV19 with TRBJ2-3; TRBD1 is a possible D gene (6 bases). V lost 6 bases and J 2 bases, leaving 12 bases between the germline ends. The germline gives CDR1 LNHDA, CDR2 SQIVND (reference sequence). CDR3 length: 14 residues. CDR3 protein: CASSQGPSTDTQYF. CDR3 bases: TGTGCCAGTAGCCAGGGGCCATCCACAGATACGCAGTATTTT.

Of note for this clone: The junction departs from the called germline gene at one end, perhaps through a read error. The CDR3 nucleotides read TGTGCTAGCAGCCAAGGGACAGCTAGCACAGATACGCAGTATTTT. Translated, it gives CASSQGTASTDTQYF. This chain connects TRBV7-7 to TRBJ2-3, with TRBD1 matching over 7 bases. Germline lookup yields CDR1 SSHAT and CDR2 FNYEAQ (reference sequence). The CDR3 runs to 15 residues.

The chain is built from TRBV29-1 and TRBJ2-5; 11 nucleotides line up with TRBD1. CDR1 SQVTM and CDR2 ANQGSEA come from the germline V gene. J lost 5 bases, V lost 8 bases, and 10 bases had no gene match. This CDR3 has 14 amino acids. CDR3 coding DNA: TGCAGCATCGGGACAGGGGGGATGATGGAGACCCAGTACTTC. The encoded protein is CSIGTGGMMETQYF.

The genes are TRBV4-3 and TRBJ1-3; possible D gene TRBD1, 5 bases. Trimming took off 0 bases at V and 4 bases at J, with 13 bases between the two ends. CDR3 length equals 16 residues. Germline loops: CDR1 LGHNA, CDR2 YSLEER. The CDR3 nucleotides read TGCGCCAGCAGCCAAGAAATCGACAGAGCCGGAAACACCATATATTTT. The encoded protein is CASSQEIDRAGNTIYF.

V is TRBV5-4 and J is TRBJ1-4; the D gene is possibly TRBD1 (5 bases). Trimming removed 1 base from V and 8 bases from J, with 15 bases in between. The CDR3 runs to 15 residues. CDR1 is SGHNT and CDR2 is YYREEE in the germline V gene (reference sequence). The CDR3 nucleotides read TGTGCCAGCAGCTTGTTTGAAGGGGTGGGGGAAAAACTGTTTTTT. Translated: CASSLFEGVGEKLFF.

V is TRBV7-2 and J is TRBJ2-1; 8 nucleotides line up with TRBD2. The CDR3 loop spans 18 amino acids. The V gene end was trimmed by 6 bases and the J gene end by 6 bases; junction bases not matched to a gene: 19. From germline, CDR1 is SGHTA and CDR2 FQGNSA. The CDR3 nucleotides read TGTGCCAGCAGTCCCCTAGCGGGTCGGGCGAGGGGGGGCAATGAGCAGTTCTTC. Its protein product is CASSPLAGRARGGNEQFF.

J is TRBJ2-5 and V is TRBV5-4, with 12 positions matching TRBD2. V was pared by 3 bases and J by 5 bases, with 8 bases of the junction left unmatched. The germline V gene encodes CDR1 SGHNT and CDR2 YYREEE (reference sequence). The CDR3 extends over 16 amino acids. CDR3 coding DNA: TGTGCCAGCAGCTCCCTGGGGACTAGCGGGTTTGAGACCCAGTACTTC. Protein sequence: CASSSLGTSGFETQYF.

This chain links TRBV4-3 with TRBJ2-7; 7 bases match TRBD1. This CDR3 has 15 amino acids. Germline V gene sequence: CDR1 LGHNA, CDR2 YSLEER. V was clipped by 3 bases and J by 7 bases; unmatched bases: 12. The CDR3 sequence is CASSQDLNRGVEQYF. The CDR3 bases are TGCGCCAGCAGCCAGGACCTCAACAGGGGTGTAGAGCAGTACTTC.

The V and J genes are TRBV5-4 and TRBJ2-5; 11 bases map to TRBD2. With V trimmed by 6 bases and J by 2 bases, 12 bases remained unmatched. The germline CDR1 and CDR2 sequences are SGHNT and YYREEE (reference sequence). This CDR3 is built from 17 residues. In DNA form, the CDR3 reads TGTGCCAGCACCCCCAATCGTCGGACTAGCGGGCAAGAGACCCAGTACTTC. This sequence encodes CASTPNRRTSGQETQYF.

This rearrangement joins TRBV6-5 to TRBJ2-3, with 9 positions matching TRBD2. Germline values: CDR1 MNHEY, CDR2 SVGAGI. The CDR3 loop spans 13 amino acids. The V segment lost 6 bases and the J segment 7 bases; nucleotides outside the gene matches: 5. CDR3 sequence: CASRTSGGNTQYF. The CDR3 DNA follows: TGTGCCAGCAGGACTAGCGGCGGAAATACGCAGTATTTT.

This clone was seen just once. V is TRBV27 and J is TRBJ2-2, with 11 bases matching TRBD2. Looked up from germline, CDR1 is MNHEY and CDR2 is SMNVEV (reference sequence). V lost 5 bases to trimming and J lost 6 bases; unmatched junction nucleotides: 8. The CDR3 totals 16 residues. As DNA, the CDR3 is TGTGCCAGCAGTCCAACTAGCGGGGGTGGATCCGGGGAGCTGTTTTTT. This translates into CASSPTSGGGSGELFF.